This T cell receptor (beta chain) was identified during a study of blood T cell repertoires in COVID-19 (dated by TCRdb to 2020 to 2022). As for the study more broadly: The collaborator samples originated in the United States, Italy and Spain and spanned the acute and convalescent phases of COVID-19. The dataset comprised deeply sampled blood TCRbeta repertoires from subjects exposed to, actively infected with, or recovered from COVID-19. The material from the prospective study consisted of cDNA or gDNA derived from T cells, B-cell-depleted T cells, or PBMCs. The repertoires were made available in a free public database intended to serve as a resource for research on the immune response to SARS-CoV-2. Where available, HLA class I and class II types were obtained from metadata supplied by the sample provider rather than from assay-based typing. A de-identified subject ID, COVID-19 status, age in years and sex were almost always included in the sample metadata. The samples were drawn from two sources: the first 160 participants of the ongoing ImmuneRACE study, and fewer than 1,500 subjects contributed by 6 global collaborators. Results the study describes overall, beyond this receptor: The quantity of clinical and demographic metadata differed by source and by participant and was supplied without curation.

In Seattle, one collaborating source enrolled patients while the infection was active and tracked those patients longitudinally over the course of disease. Collaborating institutions collected whole blood in K2EDTA tubes following their own protocols. For TCRbeta analysis, collaborators shipped samples as frozen whole blood, isolated PBMCs, or DNA extracted from either of those sample types. TCRbeta CDR3 regions were amplified from genomic DNA by means of the immunoSEQ Assay, a bias-controlled multiplex PCR. The study's processing was this. The number of nucleated cells in each sample was estimated by amplification of reference gene primers within the assay. Sequence reads were collapsed and filtered to measure the absolute abundance of every unique TCRbeta CDR3 rearrangement. For each sample, productive Simpson clonality was calculated by taking the square root of Simpson's diversity index across productive rearrangements. Here the immuneACCESS table is served through TCRdb, limited to in-frame sequences with V and J called. Missing clones are a known gap in these copies; in checked studies unresolved V genes cover under half, and the rest lacks a known reason. V, J and clone size are taken as reported in that table, and D and trimming were inferred from the DNA itself. The sample records over 450,000 clones, 89% of which are singletons. Roughly 1% of the sample goes to the ten largest clones.

Counted from cysteine to phenylalanine, this CDR3 has 12 amino acids. The CDR3 DNA has 36 bases and is translated from base 1. The junction shows trimming of 2 bases on V and 11 bases on J, plus 12 bases between the germline ends. On this clone: Its antigen is unknown. No much larger clone is present one base from it, and per-base qualities are unavailable.

This clonotype was obtained from a man between 18 and 29 years old with COVID-19, enrolled during active disease. The chain links TRBV12-3 or TRBV12-4 with TRBJ1-1; the D gene assignment is ambiguous. Sequenced sample: peripheral blood. The DNA reads as follows: TGTGCCAGCAGTTTAACCCACAGAGTCGCTTTCTTT. This sequence encodes CASSLTHRVAFF.